The sequence of this T cell receptor beta chain was determined in a study of CD8+CD57+ T cells in acquired aplastic anemia. Study findings and constraints: Patients had twenty-nine CD8+ CDR3 sequences in common with controls (the shared set). The study found no significant CD8+ Simpson's diversity difference between patients and controls.

The sequenced patients had an expansion of CD8+CD57+ cells seen by flow cytometry. CDR3 and TCR beta VDJ profiling relied on a genomic DNA template. TCRdb reprocessed the reads with MiXCR, giving one entry per CDR3 protein. Of about 190,000 distinct CDR3 sequences in the sample, 48% were seen once. This clonotype has at least ten counts. Its antigen is not known. The CDR3 extends over 13 amino acids. CDR1 ENHRY and CDR2 SYGVKD come from the germline V gene. Trimming took 11 bases from V and 0 from J, leaving 13 bases between them. The origin of this receptor is a human donor with aplastic anemia. Sequenced material: sorted CD4+, CD8+, or CD8+CD57+ T cells (not recorded which) from PBMCs. V is TRBV10-3 and J is TRBJ1-1; tentatively, D is TRBD1 (5 bases). The CDR3 DNA follows: TGTGCCCCCAGGACGGGGGTGAACACTGAAGCTTTCTTT. It codes for CAPRTGVNTEAFF.